This T cell receptor (beta chain) was documented in a study of cytomegalovirus exposure and HLA in healthy donors. The CDR3 consists of 16 residues. The V gene's germline CDR1 is MNHNS and CDR2 SASEGT. Trimming removed 4 bases from V and 4 bases from J, with 17 bases in between. Measured with immunoSEQ multiplex PCR; TCRdb has only the in-frame clones, and not every one. The sample yields under 400,000 clones, 80% to 90% seen once. This clonotype was sampled from a woman younger than 30 in good health and CMV-seronegative. The chain links TRBV6-1 to TRBJ2-1; tentative D call: TRBD2 (6 bases). The source material was PBMCs. The CDR3 region has the DNA TGTGCCAGCAGTGCCAGGAGGAGGGCCCTGTACAATGAGCAGTTCTTC. Protein product: CASSARRRALYNEQFF.